This T cell receptor beta chain stems from a study of T cell changes during pregnancy in multiple sclerosis. This clone was recorded once. The method was immunoSEQ multiplex PCR; TCRdb's version includes in-frame clones alone and lacks a portion of them. The sample holds roughly 76,000 clones, 85% to 95% seen once. The CDR3 extends over 14 amino acids. Deletions cut 0 bases from V and 4 bases from J, with 8 bases between. Germline V gene data show CDR1 as SGHKS and CDR2 as YYEKEE (reference sequence). The chain is built from TRBV5-5 and TRBJ1-5; unclear D gene. The sample here was CD4+ T cells from peripheral blood mononuclear cells, taken after pregnancy. The sequence derives from a female donor with multiple sclerosis, enrolled in a pregnancy study. The CDR3 loop reads CASSLGLRNQPQHF. CDR3 bases: TGTGCCAGCAGCTTGGGGTTGCGAAATCAGCCCCAGCATTTT.